This record concerns one TCR beta chain sequence. Sequencing used immunoSEQ multiplex PCR; TCRdb keeps in-frame clones, though not all of them. The sample has about 250,000 clones, 85% seen once. This specimen comes from a study of blood T cell repertoires in COVID-19. Study overall: The United States, Italy and Spain were the sources of the acute and convalescent COVID-19 samples.

Followed longitudinally, the Seattle patients had been enrolled during active infection. The CDR3 spans 14 residues. Trimming removed 6 bases from V and 4 bases from J, with 15 bases in between. Germline CDR1 and CDR2: SGHDN and FVKESK. The receptor comes from a man aged 50 to 60 with COVID-19, enrolled during active disease. The specimen was peripheral blood. J is TRBJ2-5 and V is TRBV14; D uncertain. CDR3 residues: CASSRSELGETQYF. Written as DNA, the CDR3 is TGTGCCAGCAGTCGAAGCGAATTAGGAGAGACCCAGTACTTC. Looking up the rest from reference TRBV14 and TRBJ2-5 gives the full variable domain: EAGVTQFPSHSVIEKGQTVTLRCDPISGHDNLYWYRRVMGKEIKFLLHFVKESKQDESGMPNNRFLAERTGGTYSTLKVQPAELEDSGVYFCASSRSELGETQYFGPGTRLLVL.